This T cell receptor (beta chain) was identified in a study of cytomegalovirus exposure and HLA in healthy donors. This CDR3 contains 16 residues. The V segment lost 5 bases and the J segment 2 bases; nucleotides outside the gene matches: 4. Germline CDR1 and CDR2: SGHTA and FQGNSA. This PCR relied on a set of 60 Vbeta primers and 13 Jbeta primers. Assay used: immunoSEQ multiplex PCR; TCRdb lists only in-frame clones, some missing. The data contain 180,000 or so clones, about 79% of them singletons. Of note for this clone: Its specificity is unknown.

Study results and caveats: Likely technical artifact: a cluster of highly shared sequence variants.

This TCR was recovered from a man in his forties in good health and CMV-seropositive. Source material: PBMCs. The V call is TRBV7-2, the J call TRBJ2-1; 12 bases fit TRBD2. CDR3: CASSLTSGGTYNEQFF. The CDR3 nucleotides are TGTGCCAGCAGCCTGACTAGCGGGGGAACCTACAATGAGCAGTTCTTC.